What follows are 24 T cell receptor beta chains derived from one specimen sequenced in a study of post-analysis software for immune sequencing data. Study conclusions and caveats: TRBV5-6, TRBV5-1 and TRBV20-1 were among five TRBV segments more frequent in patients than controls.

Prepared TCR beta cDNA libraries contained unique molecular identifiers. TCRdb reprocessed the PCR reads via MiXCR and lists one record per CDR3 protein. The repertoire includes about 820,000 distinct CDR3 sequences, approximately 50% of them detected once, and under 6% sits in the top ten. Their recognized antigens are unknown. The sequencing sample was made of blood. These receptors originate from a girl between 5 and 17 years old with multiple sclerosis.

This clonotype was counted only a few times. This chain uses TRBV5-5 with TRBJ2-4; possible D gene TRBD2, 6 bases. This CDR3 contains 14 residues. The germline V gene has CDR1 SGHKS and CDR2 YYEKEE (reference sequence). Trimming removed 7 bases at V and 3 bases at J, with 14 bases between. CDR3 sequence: CASPRRRDKNIQYF. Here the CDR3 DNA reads TGTGCCAGCCCCAGGAGGAGGGACAAAAACATTCAGTACTTC.

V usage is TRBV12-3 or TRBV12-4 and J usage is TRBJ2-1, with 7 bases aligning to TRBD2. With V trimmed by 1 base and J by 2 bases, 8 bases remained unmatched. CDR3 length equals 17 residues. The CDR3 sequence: CASSLEGGGSTYNEQFF. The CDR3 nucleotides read TGTGCCAGCAGTTTAGAGGGTGGCGGGAGTACCTACAATGAGCAGTTCTTC.

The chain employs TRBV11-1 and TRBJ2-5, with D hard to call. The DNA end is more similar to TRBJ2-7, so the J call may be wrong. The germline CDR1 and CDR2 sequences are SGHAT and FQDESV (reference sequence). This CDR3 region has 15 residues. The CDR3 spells CASSLVADSPSEQYF. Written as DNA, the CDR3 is TGTGCCAGCAGCTTAGTTGCCGACTCCCCTTCCGAGCAGTACTTC.

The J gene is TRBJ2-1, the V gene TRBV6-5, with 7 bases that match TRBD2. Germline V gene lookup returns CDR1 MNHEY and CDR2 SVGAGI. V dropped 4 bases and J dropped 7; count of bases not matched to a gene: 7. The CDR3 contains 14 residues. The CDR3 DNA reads TGTGCCAGCAGTTTGCGGGAGTTACGGAATGAGCAGTTCTTC. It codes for CASSLRELRNEQFF.

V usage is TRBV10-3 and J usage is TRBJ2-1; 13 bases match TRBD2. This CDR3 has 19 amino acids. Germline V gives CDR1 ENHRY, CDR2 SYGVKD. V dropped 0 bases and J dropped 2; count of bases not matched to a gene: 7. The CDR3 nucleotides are TGTGCCATCAGTGAGTCAGCGACTAGCGGGGGGCCCACCTACAATGAGCAGTTCTTC. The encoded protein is CAISESATSGGPTYNEQFF.

CDR3 protein: CSVDRRGGNEQYF. Written as DNA, the CDR3 is TGCAGCGTTGACCGGAGGGGGGGCAACGAGCAGTACTTC. The V gene is TRBV29-1, the J gene TRBJ2-7; possibly TRBD2 for D (7 bases). Germline V CDR1 and CDR2: SQVTM, ANQGSEA. The V end lost 3 bases, the J end lost 5 bases, and 14 bases lay between the germline ends. The CDR3 loop spans 13 amino acids.

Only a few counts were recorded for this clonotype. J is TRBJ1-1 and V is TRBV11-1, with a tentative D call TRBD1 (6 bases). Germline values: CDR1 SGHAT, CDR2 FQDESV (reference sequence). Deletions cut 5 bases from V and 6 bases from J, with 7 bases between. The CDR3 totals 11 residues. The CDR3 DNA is TGTGCCAGCAGCGACAGGTCTGAAGCTTTCTTT. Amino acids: CASSDRSEAFF.

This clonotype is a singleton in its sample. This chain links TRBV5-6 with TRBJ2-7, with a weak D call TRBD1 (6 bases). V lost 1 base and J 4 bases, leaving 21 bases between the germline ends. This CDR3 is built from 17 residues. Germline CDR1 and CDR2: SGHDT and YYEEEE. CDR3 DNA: TGTGCCAGCAGCTTGTTTTTCAGGGGCTGGGTTGGGTACGAGCAGTACTTC. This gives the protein CASSLFFRGWVGYEQYF.

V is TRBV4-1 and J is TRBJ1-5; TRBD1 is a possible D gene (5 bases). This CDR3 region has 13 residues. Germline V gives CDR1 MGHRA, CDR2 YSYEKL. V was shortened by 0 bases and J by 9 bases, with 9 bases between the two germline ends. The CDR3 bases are TGCGCCAGCAGCCAAGATAGGGGTAGGCCCCAGCATTTT. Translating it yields CASSQDRGRPQHF.

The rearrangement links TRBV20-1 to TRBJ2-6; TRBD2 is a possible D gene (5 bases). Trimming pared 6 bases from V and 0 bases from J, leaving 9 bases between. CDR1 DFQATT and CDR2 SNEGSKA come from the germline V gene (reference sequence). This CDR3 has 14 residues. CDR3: CSAISGSGANVLTF. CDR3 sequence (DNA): TGCAGTGCGATAAGCGGCTCTGGGGCCAACGTCCTGACTTTC.

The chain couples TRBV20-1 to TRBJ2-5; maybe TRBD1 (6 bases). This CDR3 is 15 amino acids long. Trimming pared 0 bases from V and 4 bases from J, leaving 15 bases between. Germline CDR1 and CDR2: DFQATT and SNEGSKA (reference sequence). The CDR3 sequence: CSARDWDMVGETQYF. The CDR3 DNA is TGCAGTGCTAGAGATTGGGACATGGTAGGAGAGACCCAGTACTTC.

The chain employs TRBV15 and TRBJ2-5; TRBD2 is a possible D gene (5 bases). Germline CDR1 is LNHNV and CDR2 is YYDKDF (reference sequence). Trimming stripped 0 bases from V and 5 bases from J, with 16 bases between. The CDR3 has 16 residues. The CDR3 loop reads CATSRDKGSRLETQYF. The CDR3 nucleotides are TGTGCCACCAGCAGAGATAAAGGGAGTAGGCTCGAGACCCAGTACTTC.

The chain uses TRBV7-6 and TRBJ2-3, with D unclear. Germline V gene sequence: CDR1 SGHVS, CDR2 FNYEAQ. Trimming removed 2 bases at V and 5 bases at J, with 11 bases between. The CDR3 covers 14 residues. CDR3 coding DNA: TGTGCCAGCAGCTTACTCCGGCCGGAAGATACGCAGTATTTT. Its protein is CASSLLRPEDTQYF.

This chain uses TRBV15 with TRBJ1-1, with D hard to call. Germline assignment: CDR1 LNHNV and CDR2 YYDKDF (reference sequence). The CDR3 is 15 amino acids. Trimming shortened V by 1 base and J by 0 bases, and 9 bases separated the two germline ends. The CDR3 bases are TGTGCCACCAGCAGAGTAGAAGGAATGAACACTGAAGCTTTCTTT. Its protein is CATSRVEGMNTEAFF.

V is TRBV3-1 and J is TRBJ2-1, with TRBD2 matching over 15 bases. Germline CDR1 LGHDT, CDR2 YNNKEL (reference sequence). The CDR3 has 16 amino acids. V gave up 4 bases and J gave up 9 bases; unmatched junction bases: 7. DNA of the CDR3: TGTGCCAGCAGCCCCGGACTAGCGGGGGGGCTAGGTGAGCAGTTCTTC. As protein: CASSPGLAGGLGEQFF.

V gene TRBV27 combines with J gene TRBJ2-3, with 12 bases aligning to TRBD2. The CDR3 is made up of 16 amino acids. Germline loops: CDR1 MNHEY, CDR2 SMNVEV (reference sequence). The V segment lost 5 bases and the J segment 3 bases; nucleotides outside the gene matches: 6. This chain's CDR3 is CASSPLGTSGTDTQYF. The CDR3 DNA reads TGTGCCAGCAGTCCACTCGGGACTAGCGGGACAGATACGCAGTATTTT.

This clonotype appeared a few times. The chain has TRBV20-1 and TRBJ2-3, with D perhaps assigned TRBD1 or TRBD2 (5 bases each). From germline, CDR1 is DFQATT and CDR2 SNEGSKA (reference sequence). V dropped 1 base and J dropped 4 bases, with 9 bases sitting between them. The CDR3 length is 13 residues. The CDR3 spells CSARGGTADTQYF. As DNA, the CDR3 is TGCAGTGCTAGAGGGGGGACCGCAGATACGCAGTATTTT.

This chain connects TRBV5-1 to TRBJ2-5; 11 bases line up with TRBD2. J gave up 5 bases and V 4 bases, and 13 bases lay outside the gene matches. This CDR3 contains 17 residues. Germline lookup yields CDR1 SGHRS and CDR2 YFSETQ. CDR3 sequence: CASSPGLAVSRFETQYF. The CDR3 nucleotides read TGCGCCAGCAGCCCGGGACTAGCGGTATCCCGTTTCGAGACCCAGTACTTC.

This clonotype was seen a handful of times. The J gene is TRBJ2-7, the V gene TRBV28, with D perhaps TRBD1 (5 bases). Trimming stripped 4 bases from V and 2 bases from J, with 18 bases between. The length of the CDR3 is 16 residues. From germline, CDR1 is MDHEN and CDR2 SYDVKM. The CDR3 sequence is CASSSKTVRMTYEQYF. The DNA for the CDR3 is TGTGCCAGCAGTTCCAAGACAGTAAGGATGACCTACGAGCAGTACTTC.

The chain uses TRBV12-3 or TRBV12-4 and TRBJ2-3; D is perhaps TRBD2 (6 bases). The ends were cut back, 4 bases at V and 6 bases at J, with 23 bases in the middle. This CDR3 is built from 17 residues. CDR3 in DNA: TGTGCCAGCAGTTCACCAAGAGTCGGGAGTGACGCGGATACGCAGTATTTT. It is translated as CASSSPRVGSDADTQYF.

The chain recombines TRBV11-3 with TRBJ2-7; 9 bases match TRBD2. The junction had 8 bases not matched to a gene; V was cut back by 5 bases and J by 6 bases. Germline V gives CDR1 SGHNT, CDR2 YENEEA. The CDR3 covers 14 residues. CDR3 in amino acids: CASSPKREEPEQYF. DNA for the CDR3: TGTGCCAGCAGCCCAAAGCGGGAGGAACCCGAGCAGTACTTC.

The CDR3 here is CASNRDRGQNTEAFF. CDR3 in DNA: TGTGCCAGCAACCGGGACAGGGGTCAAAACACTGAAGCTTTCTTT. The chain uses TRBV5-6 and TRBJ1-1; TRBD1 aligns across 10 bases. J was trimmed by 2 bases and V by 6 bases; bases with no gene match: 7. Looked up from germline, CDR1 is SGHDT and CDR2 is YYEEEE. The CDR3 is 15 amino acids.

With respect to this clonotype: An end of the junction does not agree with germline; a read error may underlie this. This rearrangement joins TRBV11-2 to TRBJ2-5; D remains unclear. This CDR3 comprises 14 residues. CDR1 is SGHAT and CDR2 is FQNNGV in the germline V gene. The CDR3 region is CASSPPQHQEAQYF. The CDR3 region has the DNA TGTGCCAGCAGCCCCCCACAGCACCAAGAGGCCCAGTACTTC. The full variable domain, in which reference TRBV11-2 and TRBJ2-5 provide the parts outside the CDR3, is EAGVAQSPRYKIIEKRQSVAFWCNPISGHATLYWYQQILGQGPKLLIQFQNNGVVDDSQLPKDRFSAERLKGVDSTLKIQPAKLEDSAVYLCASSPPQHQEAQYFGPGTRLLVL.

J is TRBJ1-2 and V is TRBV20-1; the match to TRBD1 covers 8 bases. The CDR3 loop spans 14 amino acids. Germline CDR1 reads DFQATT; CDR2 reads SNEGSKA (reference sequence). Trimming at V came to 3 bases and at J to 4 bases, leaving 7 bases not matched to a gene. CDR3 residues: CSARQGTGGYGYTF. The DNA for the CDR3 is TGCAGTGCTAGGCAGGGGACAGGCGGCTATGGCTACACCTTC.